The rows below give T cell receptor beta chains drawn from one sample of a study of stem cell transplantation in POMP-related autoinflammatory disease. The table came from immunoSEQ multiplex PCR; TCRdb's copy has only in-frame clones and leaves some out. The sample carries some 4,900 clones, roughly 90% recorded once. The input for sequencing was CD8+ T cells from PBMCs, taken after stem cell transplantation. These receptors all stem from a human patient with POMP-related autoinflammation and immune dysregulation (PRAID). Some T cells here may be from the graft donor. CDR3s include the opening cysteine and the closing phenylalanine or tryptophan. A D gene is named only where the DNA matches it firmly. The listing skips clone size in some rows; elsewhere it reads once, few, many or a size class.

>-|TRBJ2-1|TRBV27|-
CASSLLPSAYSYNEQFF
TGTGCCAGCAGTTTACTCCCTAGCGCATACTCCTACAATGAGCAGTTCTTC
>-|TRBJ1-5|TRBV9|-
CASSPHPGDPDNQPQHF
TGTGCCAGCAGCCCCCACCCTGGAGACCCCGACAATCAGCCCCAGCATTTT
>TRBD1|TRBJ2-2|TRBV24-1|-
CATSDFGTGTPMNTGELFF
TGTGCCACCAGTGATTTCGGGACAGGGACCCCCATGAACACCGGGGAGCTGTTTTTT
>-|TRBJ2-5|TRBV7-6|-
CASSLGQGGAETQYF
TGTGCCAGCAGCTTAGGTCAGGGGGGGGCAGAGACCCAGTACTTC
>-|TRBJ2-5|TRBV7-9|-
CASSAYSGVEVQETQYF
TGTGCCAGCAGCGCCTATAGTGGGGTGGAGGTCCAAGAGACCCAGTACTTC
>TRBD1|TRBJ1-2|TRBV5-4|once
CAGYRAGGGYTF
TGTGCCGGCTACCGGGCAGGGGGAGGCTACACCTTC
>TRBD1|TRBJ1-5|TRBV7-8|-
CASSFGQGQPQHF
TGTGCCAGCAGCTTTGGACAGGGGCAGCCCCAGCATTTT
>-|TRBJ1-1|TRBV5-6|once
CASSSGRNTEAFF
TGTGCCAGCAGTTCCGGGCGGAACACTGAAGCTTTCTTT
>TRBD2|TRBJ2-5|TRBV11-3|-
CASSLAGLAGETQYF
TGTGCCAGCAGCTTAGCGGGACTAGCGGGAGAGACCCAGTACTTC
>TRBD2|TRBJ2-7|TRBV9|-
CASSGASGSGYEQYF
TGTGCCAGCAGCGGAGCTAGCGGGAGTGGGTACGAGCAGTACTTC
>TRBD2|TRBJ2-5|TRBV4-1|-
CASSQASGAYQETQYF
TGCGCCAGCAGCCAAGCTAGCGGGGCCTACCAAGAGACCCAGTACTTC
>-|TRBJ1-6|TRBV9|-
CASSAGPHSSYNSPLHF
TGTGCCAGCAGCGCCGGTCCACACAGCTCCTATAATTCACCCCTCCACTTT
>TRBD1|TRBJ1-1|TRBV7-3|-
CASSPRDSQPSFMNTEAFF
TGTGCCAGCAGCCCGAGGGACAGTCAACCATCCTTCATGAACACTGAAGCTTTCTTT
>TRBD1|TRBJ2-7|TRBV6-6|-
CASTYTPDRGNYEQYF
TGTGCCAGCACCTATACCCCGGACAGGGGGAACTACGAGCAGTACTTC
>TRBD1|TRBJ1-5|TRBV9|-
CASSVEGAPNQPQHF
TGTGCCAGCAGCGTAGAGGGGGCGCCGAATCAGCCCCAGCATTTT
>-|TRBJ1-1|TRBV4-2|-
CASSQDGYGSASEAFF
TGTGCCAGCAGCCAAGATGGATACGGGAGCGCCTCTGAAGCTTTCTTT